This TCR beta chain was captured in a study of regulatory T cells in long-lasting Graves disease. Study-wide findings and caveats: Sharing of public clonotypes was greater in persistent patients (about 3,000) than in new patients (roughly 880). Authors noted too few samples as a limitation.

Note on this clonotype: Antigen unknown.

Trimming removed 2 bases from V and 2 bases from J, with 13 bases in between. Germline values: CDR1 LNHDA, CDR2 SQIVND (reference sequence). This CDR3 region has 16 residues. CDR3-region Arm-PCR and iRepertoire HTBI primers produced the TCR beta libraries. TCRdb ran MiXCR on the multiplex PCR reads and lists one entry per CDR3 protein. The repertoire consists of 620,000 or so distinct CDR3 sequences, with 15% to 20% occurring once and the leading ten covering under 20%. As for time point: newly diagnosed GD, antithyroid drugs for less than 3 months. Preparation of the TCR library used RNA extracted from PBMCs. These data also featured in a second study, about T cells in Graves' hyperthyroidism and ophthalmopathy. That source adds: Initially, a first-round RT-PCR of the TCR CDR3 employed the HTBI primer set. Model output signaled ophthalmopathy a median about 6.3 months ahead of onset.

The rearrangement joins TRBV19 to TRBJ1-5; D remains unclear. The specimen comprised peripheral blood mononuclear cells (PBMCs), sampled at new diagnosis, from a patient treated with antithyroid drugs. This clonotype originated in a woman in her 30s with Graves disease. CDR3 region: CASSIWTGSGNQPQHF. The DNA of the CDR3 is TGTGCCAGTAGTATATGGACGGGTTCTGGCAATCAGCCCCAGCATTTT. Combining the CDR3 with reference TRBV19 and TRBJ1-5 gives the whole variable domain DGGITQSPKYLFRKEGQNVTLSCEQNLNHDAMYWYRQDPGQGLRLIYYSQIVNDFQKGDIAEGYSVSREKKESFPLTVTSAQKNPTAFYLCASSIWTGSGNQPQHFGDGTRLSIL.